This T cell receptor beta chain was sequenced in a study of CD8 T cells in Susac syndrome (dated by TCRdb to between 2018 and 2020). For context, the study as a whole: Of the Susac syndrome patients who were sequenced, roughly eight were in clinical remission while more than five had clinically active disease. At blood withdrawal, Susac syndrome patients were therapy-naive, treated with corticosteroids (with IVIg additionally given to some), or treated with IVIg alone. The study used repertoire sequencing to test whether antigen drove CD8+ T cell activation and differentiation in Susac syndrome.

RNA was extracted using the RNeasy kit, and about 0.45 to 1 ug of the RNA was reverse transcribed with random hexamers. The immunoSEQ multiplex PCR assay, covering 54 Vbeta and 13 Jbeta segments, was used to amplify TCR beta CDR3 regions. PCR amplification bias was corrected using a synthetic template baseline for primer optimization and computational correction. In the authors' own workflow: Reads were annotated to V, D and J genes according to IMGT and were analyzed with immunoSEQ Analyzer, with only productive sequences retained. Clonality was calculated as one minus the Shannon entropy normalized by log2 of the number of productive unique sequences. Public and private clones were assessed among the 100 most prevalent clones of each patient and control. A clone was defined as Susac-specific if it was absent from the healthy and MS cohorts, from 1052 published viral clones and from other ImmuneACCESS disease sequences. TCRdb's own reprocessing of the public reads used fastp at Q25 and MiXCR and kept productive beta chains. Every distinct CDR3 protein forms one entry, paired with its most common genes and DNA. TCRdb's processing, not the study's, gives the V and J calls here. The sample records 150,000 to 200,000 distinct CDR3 sequences, approximately 94% of which are singletons. 0.12% of the sample is taken by the ten largest.

High-throughput TCR beta sequencing profiled peripheral blood CD8+ and CD4+ T cells from healthy donors, Susac syndrome patients and multiple sclerosis patients. Recently defined diagnostic criteria for definite or probable disease were met by the Susac syndrome patients. Bulk CD8+ and CD4+ T cells were purified by magnetic negative isolation, while CD8+ TEMRA cells were enriched using FACS. Blood was drawn into EDTA tubes, processed within 24 hours, and PBMCs were isolated by density gradient centrifugation. PBMCs intended for TCR sequencing were cryopreserved in liquid nitrogen and were subsequently thawed in a 37 degrees C water bath. Purity of sorted or isolated CD4+, CD8+ and CD8+ TEMRA cells was at least 90%. The CDR1 and CDR2 encoded by the germline V gene (reference sequence) are MNHEY and SMNVEV. Reading from cysteine to phenylalanine, the CDR3 counts 11 amino acids. The entry retains the CDR3 DNA only, 33 bases that are in frame from base 1. Cut back by 5 bases and 8 bases, the V and J ends lie 7 bases apart.

As concerns this clonotype: Its recognized antigen is unknown. No quality values exist for individual bases; no much larger clone is one base distant.

Results the study describes overall, beyond this receptor: The number of individuals in the TCR sequencing and HLA analysis was acknowledged as relatively small. In the CD4+ T cell repertoire of Susac syndrome patients, clonal expansion was not detected.

This TCR derives from a human donor with Susac syndrome. This receptor chain uses TRBV27 and TRBJ2-1; the D gene lacks a confident call. Sequenced input: CD4+ T cells from PBMCs. The CDR3 region has the sequence CASSHRDEQFF. The nucleotide sequence is given as TGTGCCAGCAGTCATAGGGATGAGCAGTTCTTC.